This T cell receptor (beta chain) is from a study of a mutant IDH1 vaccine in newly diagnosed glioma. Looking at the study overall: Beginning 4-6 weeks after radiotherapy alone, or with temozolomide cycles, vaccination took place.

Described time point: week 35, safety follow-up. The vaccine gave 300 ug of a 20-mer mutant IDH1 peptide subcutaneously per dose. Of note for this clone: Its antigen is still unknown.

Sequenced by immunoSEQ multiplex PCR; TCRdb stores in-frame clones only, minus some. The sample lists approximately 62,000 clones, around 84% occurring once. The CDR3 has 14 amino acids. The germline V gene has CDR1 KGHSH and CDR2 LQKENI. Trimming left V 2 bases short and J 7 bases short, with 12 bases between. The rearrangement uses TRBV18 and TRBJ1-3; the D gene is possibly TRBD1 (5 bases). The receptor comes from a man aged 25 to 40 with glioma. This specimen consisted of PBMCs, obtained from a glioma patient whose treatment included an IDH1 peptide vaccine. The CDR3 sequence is CASSPGTRENTIYF. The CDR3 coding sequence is TGTGCCAGCTCACCAGGTACCAGGGAGAACACCATATATTTT.